A single sample gave rise to the 26 T cell receptor beta chains below, sequenced in a study of cytomegalovirus exposure and HLA in healthy donors. The study ran its PCR with 60 Vbeta and 13 Jbeta primers. The table came from immunoSEQ multiplex PCR; TCRdb's copy has only in-frame clones and leaves some out. The repertoire table contains 120,000 to 150,000 clones. The sequencing sample was made of PBMCs. These receptors were collected from a woman aged 18 to 35 in good health and CMV-seronegative.

The chain joins TRBV19 to TRBJ1-3, with a possible D match to TRBD1 (6 bases). CDR1 is LNHDA, CDR2 SQIVND, per germline (reference sequence). CDR3 length: 14 residues. Between the trimmed V and J ends, which lost 2 bases and 2 bases, there was a span of 7 bases. CDR3: CASSIWGPGNTIYF. CDR3 coding DNA: TGTGCCAGTAGTATATGGGGGCCTGGAAACACCATATATTTT.

The V call is TRBV28, the J call TRBJ1-1; D may be TRBD1 (5 bases). Germline V gene lookup returns CDR1 MDHEN and CDR2 SYDVKM. Deletions cut 1 base from V and 7 bases from J, with 16 bases between. The CDR3 has 15 amino acids. In DNA, the CDR3 is TGTGCCAGCAGTTTATTTACCCAGGGAGGGGATGAAGCTTTCTTT. Protein sequence: CASSLFTQGGDEAFF.

J is TRBJ1-4 and V is TRBV6-6, with a tentative D call TRBD1 (5 bases). Trimming left V 2 bases short and J 8 bases short, with 15 bases between. This CDR3 contains 15 residues. CDR1 is MNHNY and CDR2 is SVGAGI in the germline V gene (reference sequence). The CDR3: CASSYTGRVDEKLFF. In nucleotides, the CDR3 is TGTGCCAGCAGTTACACGGGCAGGGTGGACGAAAAACTGTTTTTT.

The V gene is TRBV19, the J gene TRBJ2-3, with D unresolved. The CDR3 is 15 residues long. V lost 3 bases and J lost 0, with 10 bases in between. CDR1 and CDR2 from the germline V gene are LNHDA and SQIVND (reference sequence). CDR3 nucleotide sequence: TGTGCCAGTAGTATGGCTGTATTTAGCACAGATACGCAGTATTTT. It encodes CASSMAVFSTDTQYF.

The DNA for the CDR3 is TGTGCCAGCAGCTCAGGGGCGGCAGATACGCAGTATTTT. Residues: CASSSGAADTQYF. The chain couples TRBV5-4 to TRBJ2-3, with D possibly TRBD1 on 6 matching bases. Deletions cut 3 bases from V and 4 bases from J, with 9 bases between. The CDR3 totals 13 residues. Germline CDR1 reads SGHNT; CDR2 reads YYREEE (reference sequence). The full variable domain, completed using reference TRBV5-4 and TRBJ2-3, is ETGVTQSPTHLIKTRGQQVTLRCSSQSGHNTVSWYQQALGQGPQFIFQYYREEENGRGNFPPRFSGLQFPNYSSELNVNALELDDSALYLCASSSGAADTQYFGPGTRLTVL.

The V call is TRBV4-1, the J call TRBJ2-1; 8 bases line up with TRBD2. The CDR3 consists of 18 residues. The junction had 17 bases not matched to a gene; V was cut back by 2 bases and J by 8 bases. Per germline, CDR1 MGHRA and CDR2 YSYEKL. The CDR3 DNA is TGCGCCAGCAGCCAAAGGGCGCTCGGGCCTCACGGGGGGGATGAGCAGTTCTTC. It encodes CASSQRALGPHGGDEQFF.

The chain recombines TRBV6-1 with TRBJ2-7, with 10 bases lining up with TRBD1. This CDR3 has 15 amino acids. Germline trimming cut 6 bases from V and 3 bases from J; bases unmatched to any gene: 8. Germline V CDR1 and CDR2: MNHNS, SASEGT. The CDR3: CASRRDRGLNYEQYF. As DNA, the CDR3 is TGTGCCAGCAGAAGAGACAGGGGGCTTAACTACGAGCAGTACTTC.

This sequence joins TRBV5-1 and TRBJ1-4; 11 nucleotides match TRBD1. V was clipped by 4 bases and J by 5 bases; unmatched bases: 10. The CDR3 contains 17 residues. Germline-derived CDR1 and CDR2 are SGHRS and YFSETQ. The CDR3: CASSIGQGAHVNEKLFF. CDR3 nucleotide sequence: TGCGCCAGCAGCATTGGACAGGGGGCTCACGTAAATGAAAAACTGTTTTTT.

The chain links TRBV7-2 to TRBJ2-5; D is unresolved. The germline V gene has CDR1 SGHTA and CDR2 FQGNSA. There are 14 residues in the CDR3. Trimming pared 7 bases from V and 5 bases from J, leaving 17 bases between. The CDR3: CASKSWASRETQYF. CDR3 DNA: TGTGCCAGCAAATCTTGGGCGTCCCGGGAGACCCAGTACTTC. The full variable domain, completed using reference TRBV7-2 and TRBJ2-5, is GAGVSQSPSNKVTEKGKDVELRCDPISGHTALYWYRQSLGQGLEFLIYFQGNSAPDKSGLPSDRFSAERTGGSVSTLTIQRTQQEDSAVYLCASKSWASRETQYFGPGTRLLVL.

The chain is built from TRBV2 and TRBJ2-6, with D perhaps matching TRBD2 (6 bases). Per germline, CDR1 SNHLY and CDR2 FYNNEI. The length of the CDR3 is 18 residues. Between the trimmed V and J ends, which lost 0 bases and 0 bases, there was a span of 12 bases. In nucleotides, the CDR3 is TGTGCCAGCAGTGAAGCAGGAGCGGGCAGCTCTGGGGCCAACGTCCTGACTTTC. Protein product: CASSEAGAGSSGANVLTF.

The rearrangement links TRBV27 to TRBJ2-5; D possibly corresponds to TRBD2 (5 bases). The germline V gene has CDR1 MNHEY and CDR2 SMNVEV (reference sequence). With 0 bases removed from V and 5 bases from J, the gap between germline ends came to 10 bases. The CDR3 is made up of 14 amino acids. In DNA form, the CDR3 reads TGTGCCAGCAGTTTATCCGAAACGGGGGAGACCCAGTACTTC. Translation gives CASSLSETGETQYF.

The gene calls are TRBV19 and TRBJ2-1, with D perhaps TRBD2 (7 bases). Germline V gene sequence: CDR1 LNHDA, CDR2 SQIVND (reference sequence). The CDR3 spans 15 residues. The germline V and J ends were trimmed by 3 bases and 6 bases, with 15 bases remaining between them. Here the CDR3 reads CASSIWAGEGNEQFF. In DNA form, the CDR3 reads TGTGCCAGTAGTATCTGGGCAGGGGAGGGCAATGAGCAGTTCTTC.

This sequence joins TRBV7-9 and TRBJ1-4, with TRBD1 as a possible D gene (5 bases). The CDR3 totals 17 residues. Trimming removed 1 base at V and 2 bases at J, with 14 bases between. Germline-derived CDR1 and CDR2 are SEHNR and FQNEAQ (reference sequence). DNA of the CDR3: TGTGCCAGCAGCTTAGGGGCAGGGATTAGTACTAATGAAAAACTGTTTTTT. Protein: CASSLGAGISTNEKLFF.

The rearrangement uses TRBV29-1 and TRBJ2-5; the D gene is possibly TRBD1 (5 bases). Germline V gene data show CDR1 as SQVTM and CDR2 as ANQGSEA. The CDR3 extends over 11 amino acids. Trimming took off 3 bases at V and 10 bases at J, with 12 bases between the two ends. DNA for the CDR3: TGCAGCGTTGACCAGGGCCCCATCCAGTACTTC. Translated, it gives CSVDQGPIQYF.

The chain links TRBV19 to TRBJ2-2; 11 nucleotides agree with TRBD1. Germline CDR1 and CDR2: LNHDA and SQIVND (reference sequence). V was clipped by 9 bases and J by 3 bases; unmatched bases: 12. CDR3 length: 17 residues. In DNA, the CDR3 is TGTGCCAGCACGGGACAGGGGGTAAATCGTGACACCGGGGAGCTGTTTTTT. This encodes CASTGQGVNRDTGELFF.

The V call is TRBV25-1, the J call TRBJ1-5; tentatively, D is TRBD1 (5 bases). The ends were cut back, 4 bases at V and 3 bases at J, with 10 bases in the middle. The CDR3 is 14 residues long. The germline V gene encodes CDR1 MGHDK and CDR2 SYGVNS. The CDR3 sequence: CASSGQGFNQPQHF. CDR3 DNA: TGTGCCAGCAGTGGGCAGGGATTCAATCAGCCCCAGCATTTT.

This CDR3 reads CASHGQSSYNEQFF. CDR3 coding DNA: TGTGCCAGCCATGGACAGAGCTCCTACAATGAGCAGTTCTTC. V gene TRBV28 combines with J gene TRBJ2-1; perhaps TRBD1 as D (6 bases). Trimming took off 8 bases at V and 0 bases at J, with 11 bases between the two ends. Germline V gene sequence: CDR1 MDHEN, CDR2 SYDVKM. CDR3 length: 14 amino acids. Full variable domain (rest looked up from reference TRBV28 and TRBJ2-1): DVKVTQSSRYLVKRTGEKVFLECVQDMDHENMFWYRQDPGLGLRLIYFSYDVKMKEKGDIPEGYSVSREKKERFSLILESASTNQTSMYLCASHGQSSYNEQFFGPGTRLTVL.

The V call is TRBV18, the J call TRBJ2-1; D may be TRBD1 (6 bases). V shed 2 bases and J shed 7 bases, with 6 bases lying between them. Germline CDR1 is KGHSH and CDR2 is LQKENI. The CDR3 contains 12 residues. CDR3 in amino acids: CASSPDRNEQFF. The CDR3 DNA reads as TGTGCCAGCTCACCAGACAGGAATGAGCAGTTCTTC.

The chain combines TRBV27 with TRBJ1-2; no firm D call. Germline V gene data show CDR1 as MNHEY and CDR2 as SMNVEV (reference sequence). This CDR3 is built from 12 residues. Trimming took off 2 bases at V and 6 bases at J, with 7 bases between the two ends. For the CDR3, the DNA is TGTGCCAGCAGTTTAAGAGGGAATGGCTACACCTTC. It yields the protein CASSLRGNGYTF.

V gene TRBV7-2 combines with J gene TRBJ1-1; unclear D gene. Trimming removed 2 bases from V and 1 base from J, with 8 bases in between. Germline loops: CDR1 SGHTA, CDR2 FQGNSA. CDR3 length equals 14 residues. CDR3 DNA: TGTGCCAGCAGCTTATCGGGTAGGAACACTGAAGCTTTCTTT. Its protein product is CASSLSGRNTEAFF.

The chain is built from TRBV7-2 and TRBJ1-2, with 8 bases aligning to TRBD1. The CDR3 is made up of 14 amino acids. Germline CDR1 SGHTA, CDR2 FQGNSA. With V trimmed by 5 bases and J by 3 bases, 5 bases remained unmatched. Here the CDR3 DNA reads TGTGCCAGCAGCCAGGACAGGGCTTACTATGGCTACACCTTC. Translating gives CASSQDRAYYGYTF.

The rearrangement uses TRBV5-1 and TRBJ2-7; 8 nucleotides align to TRBD2. This CDR3 region has 14 residues. V dropped 4 bases and J dropped 6; count of bases not matched to a gene: 9. In germline, CDR1 is SGHRS, CDR2 YFSETQ. CDR3 residues: CASSNGTRRGEQYF. CDR3 sequence (DNA): TGCGCCAGCAGCAACGGGACTAGACGCGGCGAGCAGTACTTC.

V usage is TRBV27 and J usage is TRBJ1-5; D is perhaps TRBD1 (5 bases). The CDR3 loop spans 15 amino acids. Germline V lookup: CDR1 MNHEY, CDR2 SMNVEV (reference sequence). The germline V and J ends were trimmed by 1 base and 11 bases, with 18 bases remaining between them. Here the CDR3 DNA reads TGTGCCAGCAGTTTATTCCCCGGACACCCTTTGGCCCAGCATTTT. Translated, it gives CASSLFPGHPLAQHF.

The rearrangement uses TRBV7-3 and TRBJ2-1, with 9 bases that match TRBD2. The CDR3 loop spans 15 amino acids. The junction had 3 bases not matched to a gene; V was cut back by 2 bases and J by 4 bases. Germline V gives CDR1 SGHTA, CDR2 FQGTGA. CDR3: CASSLQAGGYNEQFF. The CDR3 DNA follows: TGTGCCAGCAGCTTACAAGCGGGAGGTTACAATGAGCAGTTCTTC.

The chain carries TRBV19 and TRBJ2-7; D perhaps matches TRBD1 (6 bases). Trimming stripped 3 bases from V and 7 bases from J, with 13 bases between. Germline CDR1 and CDR2: LNHDA and SQIVND (reference sequence). The CDR3 spans 13 residues. The CDR3 reads CASSMAGAGEQYV. As DNA, the CDR3 is TGTGCCAGTAGTATGGCAGGGGCAGGGGAGCAGTACGTC.

The V call is TRBV10-3, the J call TRBJ1-4; possible D gene TRBD1, 5 bases. This CDR3 region has 15 residues. V lost 3 bases to trimming and J lost 6 bases, with 14 bases between them. Germline assignment: CDR1 ENHRY and CDR2 SYGVKD. The CDR3 nucleotides read TGTGCCATCAGTGACCGCTGGGGGGATGATGAAAAACTGTTTTTT. Protein product: CAISDRWGDDEKLFF.